Listed below are T cell receptor beta chains from one sample, sequenced in a study of shared clonotypes between healthy human individuals. Sequenced by immunoSEQ multiplex PCR; TCRdb stores in-frame clones only, minus some. The table has about 110,000 clones, about 70% seen once. The source material was memory CD8+ T cells sorted from blood. The receptors come from a woman aged 25 to 39 in good health. The CDR3 runs from the conserved cysteine through the conserved F or W. A D gene is named only where the DNA matches it firmly. Size is omitted from some rows. Given values are once, few, many or a class for expanded clones.

J gene | V gene | D gene | clone size | CDR3 DNA | CDR3 protein
TRBJ2-7 | TRBV27 | TRBD2 | many | TGTGCCAGCAGTTTCTTAGCGGGTCAAGCAAAGGAGCAGTACTTC | CASSFLAGQAKEQYF
TRBJ1-1 | TRBV27 | . | . | TGTGCCAGCAGTTGGGGCAGGGGGAACACTGAAGCTTTCTTT | CASSWGRGNTEAFF
TRBJ1-1 | TRBV4-1 | . | . | TGCGCCAGCAGCCCTATTTCCGGGGGAAACCCTGAAGCTTTCTTT | CASSPISGGNPEAFF
TRBJ2-7 | TRBV6-5 | . | few | TGTGCCAGCAGTTCGTCGCAGGCCTCCTACGAGCAGTACTTC | CASSSSQASYEQYF
TRBJ2-7 | TRBV25-1 | TRBD2 | . | TGTGCCAGCAGCCTCGGGGCGGGAGGGCGCCACGAGCAGTACTTC | CASSLGAGGRHEQYF
TRBJ1-1 | TRBV15 | . | many | TGTGCCACCAGCAGAGGGGTTTACGGGAACACTGAAGCTTTCTTT | CATSRGVYGNTEAFF
TRBJ2-4 | TRBV10-3 | . | . | TGTGCCATCAGTGAAGGGACACTTAAGCACCGAGCCAAAAACATTCAGTACTTC | CAISEGTLKHRAKNIQYF
TRBJ2-2 | TRBV9 | . | . | TGTGCCAGCAGCGAGAGGAGCTACACCGGGGAGCTGTTTTTT | CASSERSYTGELFF
TRBJ2-5 | TRBV29-1 | TRBD1 | . | TGCAGCGTCTATCAAATAGGATGGGACAGGGTCGTCCAAGAGACCCAGTACTTC | CSVYQIGWDRVVQETQYF
TRBJ2-7 | TRBV28 | TRBD2 | . | TGTGCCAGCGGAAATCGACTAGCGCCCTACGAGCAGTACTTC | CASGNRLAPYEQYF